These 13 T cell receptor beta chains came from one sample sequenced in a study of blood T cell repertoires in COVID-19. The table came from immunoSEQ multiplex PCR; TCRdb's copy has only in-frame clones and leaves some out. Seen here are approximately 670,000 clones, 85% to 90% observed once, and the top ten hold 0.2% to 0.3%. The sequenced sample was peripheral blood. Every receptor here comes from a woman aged 18 to 35 with acute or convalescent COVID-19.

The rearrangement links TRBV7-9 to TRBJ1-4; maybe TRBD1 (5 bases). This CDR3 contains 14 residues. The germline V and J ends were trimmed by 5 bases and 11 bases, with 18 bases remaining between them. Germline-derived CDR1 and CDR2 are SEHNR and FQNEAQ (reference sequence). CDR3 sequence: CASSTPGTKGKLFF. CDR3 in DNA: TGTGCCAGCAGCACCCCGGGGACTAAGGGGAAACTGTTTTTT.

This clone was found once. V usage is TRBV7-8 and J usage is TRBJ1-6, with D maybe TRBD1 (6 bases). The germline V gene encodes CDR1 SGHVS and CDR2 FQNEAQ. The ends were cut back, 8 bases at V and 11 bases at J, with 19 bases in the middle. The CDR3 is 14 amino acids. For the CDR3, the DNA is TGTGCCAGCCAGGGGACGGATGTTGGTCCACCCCTCCACTTT. Amino acids: CASQGTDVGPPLHF.

The rearrangement uses TRBV6-5 and TRBJ1-2; D might be TRBD1 (5 bases). The ends were cut back, 6 bases at V and 8 bases at J, with 13 bases in the middle. The germline CDR1 and CDR2 sequences are MNHEY and SVGAGI. CDR3 length equals 12 residues. CDR3 sequence: CASRGLYEGYTF. In nucleotides, the CDR3 is TGTGCCAGCAGGGGACTCTATGAGGGCTACACCTTC.

Of note for this clone: The sample contains more than one DNA sequence encoding this CDR3. The rearrangement joins TRBV5-1 to TRBJ2-5; D call uncertain. The CDR3 totals 11 residues. Trimming took 2 bases from V and 3 from J, leaving 2 bases between them. Germline assignment: CDR1 SGHRS and CDR2 YFSETQ. CDR3 nucleotides: TGCGCCAGCAGCTTCAAAGAGACCCAGTACTTC. Translated: CASSFKETQYF.

About this clone: Additional DNA sequences in this sample encode the identical CDR3. V is TRBV29-1 and J is TRBJ1-2, with D hard to call. The V end lost 4 bases, the J end lost 4 bases, and 13 bases lay between the germline ends. The germline gives CDR1 SQVTM, CDR2 ANQGSEA. The CDR3 spans 13 residues. The CDR3 is CSVGSGGGYGYTF. In nucleotides, the CDR3 is TGCAGCGTTGGCTCCGGAGGTGGCTATGGCTACACCTTC.

This clone has only one observation. The gene calls are TRBV18 and TRBJ1-5; D perhaps matches TRBD1 (5 bases). This CDR3 is 13 amino acids long. The germline V gene has CDR1 KGHSH and CDR2 LQKENI. V lost 6 bases, J lost 2 bases, and 8 bases lay in between. Written as DNA, the CDR3 is TGTGCCAGCTCCAGGGCAGGCAATCAGCCCCAGCATTTT. It translates to CASSRAGNQPQHF.

The V call is TRBV7-2, the J call TRBJ1-3; unclear D gene. The CDR3 has 15 amino acids. Germline-derived CDR1 and CDR2 are SGHTA and FQGNSA. V shed 5 bases and J shed 2 bases, with 13 bases lying between them. The CDR3 is CASSDQTVTGNTIYF. DNA of the CDR3: TGTGCCAGCAGCGATCAAACGGTTACTGGAAACACCATATATTTT.

The chain uses TRBV9 and TRBJ1-2; D not certain. The CDR3 runs 15 residues. Looked up from germline, CDR1 is SGDLS and CDR2 is YYNGEE. Between the trimmed V and J ends, which lost 3 bases and 6 bases, there was a span of 18 bases. The CDR3 region is CASSARGLEGDGYTF. For the CDR3, the DNA is TGTGCCAGCAGCGCCCGAGGATTGGAGGGAGATGGCTACACCTTC.

V usage is TRBV9 and J usage is TRBJ2-3; 10 nucleotides align to TRBD2. Germline assignment: CDR1 SGDLS and CDR2 YYNGEE. The CDR3 sequence is 19 residues long. V dropped 0 bases and J dropped 0; count of bases not matched to a gene: 10. CDR3 in DNA: TGTGCCAGCAGCGTAGCTAGGGCTAGCGGGGGAATTAGCACAGATACGCAGTATTTT. This gives the protein CASSVARASGGISTDTQYF.

The J gene is TRBJ1-4, the V gene TRBV5-8; possibly TRBD1 for D (5 bases). The CDR3 has 16 residues. Trimming took 4 bases from V and 1 from J, leaving 14 bases between them. Germline CDR1 is SGHTS and CDR2 is YDEGEE. Here the CDR3 reads CASSRWGRGTNEKLFF. CDR3 DNA sequence: TGTGCCAGCAGCAGATGGGGGAGGGGAACTAATGAAAAACTGTTTTTT. Looking up the rest from reference TRBV5-8 and TRBJ1-4 gives the full variable domain: EAGVTQSPTHLIKTRGQQATLRCSPISGHTSVYWYQQALGLGLQFLLWYDEGEERNRGNFPPRFSGRQFPNYSSELNVNALELEDSALYLCASSRWGRGTNEKLFFGSGTQLSVL.

Note on this clone: The sample contains more than one DNA sequence encoding this CDR3. The chain couples TRBV6-5 to TRBJ1-1; D is perhaps TRBD1 (5 bases). V shed 5 bases and J shed 4 bases, with 11 bases lying between them. Germline V gene data show CDR1 as MNHEY and CDR2 as SVGAGI. CDR3 size: 13 residues. DNA of the CDR3: TGTGCCAGCAGTCCCCTGGGGGGCACTGAAGCTTTCTTT. Protein product: CASSPLGGTEAFF.

This chain links TRBV30 with TRBJ2-2, with 7 bases identical to TRBD2. Germline CDR1 and CDR2: GTSNPN and SVGIG (reference sequence). J lost 4 bases, V lost 6 bases, and 14 bases had no gene match. The CDR3 consists of 16 residues. The CDR3 sequence is CACTWEQGGGTGELFF. DNA of the CDR3: TGTGCCTGCACCTGGGAGCAGGGCGGGGGCACCGGGGAGCTGTTTTTT.

The chain has TRBV4-1 and TRBJ2-7; 7 bases are a match to TRBD1. CDR1 and CDR2 from the germline V gene are MGHRA and YSYEKL. The CDR3 is 15 amino acids. Trimming at V came to 0 bases and at J to 0 bases, leaving 2 bases not matched to a gene. The CDR3 region is CASSQDRGLSYEQYF. In DNA form, the CDR3 reads TGCGCCAGCAGCCAAGATAGGGGGCTCTCCTACGAGCAGTACTTC.